Following are 2 T cell receptor beta chains from one sample sequenced in a study of beta chain features in type 1 diabetes. Their recognized antigens are unknown. Since all of the isolated RNA was reverse transcribed, expressed TCRB transcripts were what got sequenced. Sequencing used immunoSEQ multiplex PCR; TCRdb keeps in-frame clones, though not all of them. The table includes about 340,000 clones, around an eighth detected once. Overall study findings and caveats: Type 1 diabetes patients showed a moderate but significant shortening of TCRB CDR3s in all four CD4+ subsets.

The sequencing sample was made of naive CD4+ T cells from blood. The receptors were sampled from a woman aged 18 to 35 with type 1 diabetes.

This rearrangement joins TRBV5-6 to TRBJ2-1; TRBD1 agrees at 8 bases. This CDR3 has 16 amino acids. Germline lookup yields CDR1 SGHDT and CDR2 YYEEEE. J lost 4 bases, V lost 4 bases, and 10 bases had no gene match. The CDR3 DNA follows: TGTGCCAGCAGCCCGATTTCGGACAGGGCTTACAATGAGCAGTTCTTC. Amino acids: CASSPISDRAYNEQFF.

As concerns this clone: The identical CDR3 is also encoded by other nucleotide sequences in the sample. The chain combines TRBV4-1 with TRBJ1-5; unclear D gene. Trimming left V 1 base short and J 2 bases short, with 9 bases between. CDR3 size: 15 residues. CDR1 MGHRA and CDR2 YSYEKL come from the germline V gene. This CDR3 is CASSQAGRGNQPQHF. In DNA, the CDR3 is TGCGCCAGCAGCCAAGCGGGTCGGGGCAATCAGCCCCAGCATTTT.